These 27 T cell receptor beta chains came from one sample sequenced in a study of cytomegalovirus exposure and HLA in healthy donors. Primers: 60 Vbeta forward and 13 Jbeta reverse. Here immunoSEQ multiplex PCR was the method, and the copy in TCRdb shows in-frame clones only, minus some. Its table records some 55,000 clones. The source material was PBMCs. These receptors were collected from a woman in her thirties or forties in good health and CMV-seronegative.

The V call is TRBV6-1, the J call TRBJ2-5; TRBD1 agrees at 7 bases. V gave up 8 bases and J gave up 4 bases; unmatched junction bases: 4. The CDR3 is made up of 12 amino acids. Germline V CDR1 and CDR2: MNHNS, SASEGT. CDR3: CASDRVLETQYF. The CDR3, as DNA: TGTGCCAGCGACAGGGTATTAGAGACCCAGTACTTC.

A word on this clone: Other DNA sequences in the same sample also yield this CDR3. This sequence joins TRBV30 and TRBJ1-5; 9 bases are a match to TRBD1. Germline lookup yields CDR1 GTSNPN and CDR2 SVGIG (reference sequence). The V and J ends lost 2 bases and 7 bases, in that order; junction bases with no gene match: 3. The CDR3 spans 13 residues. In nucleotides, the CDR3 is TGTGCCTGGAGTCGACAGGGGGACCAGCCCCAGCATTTT. This codes for CAWSRQGDQPQHF. The entire variable domain, with the rest obtained from reference TRBV30 and TRBJ1-5, is as follows: SQTIHQWPATLVQPVGSPLSLECTVEGTSNPNLYWYRQAAGRGLQLLFYSVGIGQISSEVPQNLSASRPQDRQFILSSKKLLLSDSGFYLCAWSRQGDQPQHFGDGTRLSIL.

The chain recombines TRBV15 with TRBJ2-5; D uncertain. Trimming took off 0 bases at V and 4 bases at J, with 3 bases between the two ends. CDR1 is LNHNV and CDR2 is YYDKDF in the germline V gene (reference sequence). The CDR3 is 12 residues long. The CDR3 DNA is TGTGCCACCAGCAGAGAAGCAGAGACCCAGTACTTC. Translating gives CATSREAETQYF.

The V call is TRBV18, the J call TRBJ1-5, with TRBD1 matching 7 bases. Germline assignment: CDR1 KGHSH and CDR2 LQKENI. This CDR3 comprises 15 residues. With V trimmed by 4 bases and J by 6 bases, 9 bases remained unmatched. The CDR3 reads CASSQRGTVGQPQHF. CDR3 sequence (DNA): TGTGCCAGCTCACAACGGGGGACAGTCGGTCAGCCCCAGCATTTT.

The genes are TRBV6-6 and TRBJ1-2; D ambiguous. Germline assignment: CDR1 MNHNY and CDR2 SVGAGI (reference sequence). V was trimmed by 6 bases and J by 4 bases, leaving 9 bases between them. This CDR3 has 12 residues. CDR3 residues: CASRPTGYGYTF. DNA for the CDR3: TGTGCCAGCAGGCCAACGGGCTATGGCTACACCTTC.

The chain links TRBV28 to TRBJ1-1; D is uncertain. Germline CDR1 MDHEN, CDR2 SYDVKM. Trimming took 1 base from V and 0 from J, leaving 6 bases between them. The CDR3 runs to 14 residues. This chain's CDR3 is CASSLSSLNTEAFF. The CDR3 DNA sequence: TGTGCCAGCAGTTTATCTTCCCTGAACACTGAAGCTTTCTTT.

The chain joins TRBV5-1 to TRBJ2-7; D uncertain. This CDR3 spans 14 amino acids. V dropped 0 bases and J dropped 7 bases, with 14 bases sitting between them. Germline V gives CDR1 SGHRS, CDR2 YFSETQ. Here the CDR3 reads CASSLVGPRGEQYF. The CDR3 DNA is TGCGCCAGCAGCTTGGTTGGGCCTCGTGGGGAGCAGTACTTC.

The chain combines TRBV5-1 with TRBJ2-1; D is perhaps TRBD1 (5 bases). This CDR3 is built from 17 residues. V lost 0 bases and J lost 7, with 20 bases in between. Germline V CDR1 and CDR2: SGHRS, YFSETQ. The CDR3 region is CASSLGGARFDSNEQFF. Here the CDR3 DNA reads TGCGCCAGCAGCTTGGGTGGGGCCAGGTTCGATTCAAATGAGCAGTTCTTC.

The chain uses TRBV4-2 and TRBJ1-1; possible D gene TRBD1, 5 bases. The CDR3 consists of 20 residues. V gave up 0 bases and J gave up 1 base, with 24 bases separating them. Germline CDR1 and CDR2: LGHNA and YNFKEQ. DNA of the CDR3: TGTGCCAGCAGCCAAGAGGCCCCTCGGGGGGTTCTCCGGTCGAACACTGAAGCTTTCTTT. Its protein is CASSQEAPRGVLRSNTEAFF.

This chain's CDR3 is CASSLSPGRSGELFF. The CDR3, as DNA: TGTGCCAGCAGTTTAAGTCCCGGTCGCTCCGGGGAGCTGTTTTTT. The gene calls are TRBV6-5 and TRBJ2-2; D is ambiguous. V shed 4 bases and J shed 6 bases, with 15 bases lying between them. The CDR3 covers 15 residues. CDR1 MNHEY and CDR2 SVGAGI come from the germline V gene.

The CDR3 protein is CASSPGHLGGSPLHF. CDR3 coding DNA: TGCGCCAGCAGCCCCGGACATTTGGGAGGTTCACCCCTCCACTTT. The rearrangement uses TRBV5-1 and TRBJ1-6; weak D call: TRBD1 (5 bases). The CDR3 extends over 15 amino acids. Per the germline V gene, CDR1 is SGHRS and CDR2 is YFSETQ. The ends were cut back, 4 bases at V and 9 bases at J, with 17 bases in the middle.

The gene calls are TRBV6-4 and TRBJ1-1; 10 bases are shared with TRBD1. The germline V gene encodes CDR1 MRHNA and CDR2 SNTAGT. CDR3 length equals 16 residues. J gave up 5 bases and V 4 bases, and 10 bases lay outside the gene matches. The CDR3 coding sequence is TGTGCCAGCAGTGTGGAGTGGGACAGGGGTGGAACTGAAGCTTTCTTT. Its translation: CASSVEWDRGGTEAFF.

The V call is TRBV18, the J call TRBJ1-1, with a tentative D call TRBD1 (6 bases). Germline V gives CDR1 KGHSH, CDR2 LQKENI. The CDR3 runs 13 residues. The germline V and J ends were trimmed by 10 bases and 0 bases, with 12 bases remaining between them. Here the CDR3 reads CATLRTVNTEAFF. CDR3 bases: TGTGCCACCCTTAGGACAGTGAACACTGAAGCTTTCTTT.

The V call is TRBV7-9, the J call TRBJ2-6; D gene unclear. This CDR3 has 13 residues. CDR1 SEHNR and CDR2 FQNEAQ come from the germline V gene (reference sequence). The ends were cut back, 4 bases at V and 4 bases at J, with 5 bases in the middle. CDR3 sequence: CASSSPGANVLTF. Written as DNA, the CDR3 is TGTGCCAGCAGCTCCCCGGGGGCCAACGTCCTGACTTTC.

This chain joins TRBV27 and TRBJ1-6; D gene ambiguous. V lost 0 bases to trimming and J lost 5 bases, with 5 bases between them. The CDR3 runs to 14 residues. CDR1 is MNHEY, CDR2 SMNVEV, per germline (reference sequence). CDR3 amino acids: CASSLSRNNSPLHF. The CDR3, as DNA: TGTGCCAGCAGTTTATCTAGAAATAATTCACCCCTCCACTTT.

The genes are TRBV29-1 and TRBJ1-5; 10 nucleotides agree with TRBD1. Germline CDR1 reads SQVTM; CDR2 reads ANQGSEA. V was pared by 6 bases and J by 5 bases, with 4 bases of the junction left unmatched. The CDR3 is made up of 13 amino acids. This CDR3 reads CSVRTGGDQPQHF. For the CDR3, the DNA is TGCAGCGTCAGGACAGGGGGGGATCAGCCCCAGCATTTT. Full variable domain (rest looked up from reference TRBV29-1 and TRBJ1-5): SAVISQKPSRDICQRGTSLTIQCQVDSQVTMMFWYRQQPGQSLTLIATANQGSEATYESGFVIDKFPISRPNLTFSTLTVSNMSPEDSSIYLCSVRTGGDQPQHFGDGTRLSIL.

V usage is TRBV7-8 and J usage is TRBJ2-5; a possible D gene is TRBD2 (6 bases). Germline CDR1 is SGHVS and CDR2 is FQNEAQ. The CDR3 length is 14 residues. V was clipped by 0 bases and J by 3 bases, with 8 bases between them. The CDR3 region is CASSLAWGEETQYF. DNA of the CDR3: TGTGCCAGCAGCTTAGCCTGGGGGGAAGAGACCCAGTACTTC. The full variable domain, rest sourced from reference TRBV7-8 and TRBJ2-5, is GAGVSQSPRYKVAKRGQDVALRCDPISGHVSLFWYQQALGQGPEFLTYFQNEAQLDKSGLPSDRFFAERPEGSVSTLKIQRTQQEDSAVYLCASSLAWGEETQYFGPGTRLLVL.

This sequence joins TRBV7-9 and TRBJ1-3; D is uncertain. This CDR3 spans 15 amino acids. V dropped 1 base and J dropped 2 bases, with 9 bases sitting between them. Germline values: CDR1 SEHNR, CDR2 FQNEAQ (reference sequence). The CDR3 DNA reads TGTGCCAGCAGCTTAGGACCGGGAACTGGAAACACCATATATTTT. This sequence encodes CASSLGPGTGNTIYF.

CDR3 coding DNA: TGCGCCAAAACAGGGGCCTCCCGCAATCAGCCCCAGCATTTT. Protein product: CAKTGASRNQPQHF. The V call is TRBV5-1, the J call TRBJ1-5, with 7 bases fitting TRBD1. The CDR3 runs to 14 residues. V gave up 9 bases and J gave up 2 bases; unmatched junction bases: 8. Germline V gene data show CDR1 as SGHRS and CDR2 as YFSETQ. Combining the CDR3 with reference TRBV5-1 and TRBJ1-5 gives the whole variable domain KAGVTQTPRYLIKTRGQQVTLSCSPISGHRSVSWYQQTPGQGLQFLFEYFSETQRNKGNFPGRFSGRQFSNSRSEMNVSTLELGDSALYLCAKTGASRNQPQHFGDGTRLSIL.

The chain is built from TRBV6-6 and TRBJ1-5, with D tentatively TRBD1 (6 bases). CDR1 and CDR2 (germline): MNHNY, SVGAGI (reference sequence). This CDR3 spans 14 amino acids. Trimming stripped 2 bases from V and 6 bases from J, with 11 bases between. The CDR3 nucleotides read TGTGCCAGCAGTTACACAGGGCGCGGTCAGCCCCAGCATTTT. The encoded protein is CASSYTGRGQPQHF.

J is TRBJ1-5 and V is TRBV6-5; a possible D gene is TRBD1 (5 bases). Trimming stripped 2 bases from V and 1 base from J, with 9 bases between. CDR3 length: 15 residues. From germline, CDR1 is MNHEY and CDR2 SVGAGI. The CDR3: CASSYGPGSNQPQHF. The CDR3 region has the DNA TGTGCCAGCAGTTACGGCCCAGGGAGCAATCAGCCCCAGCATTTT.

This chain uses TRBV4-1 with TRBJ1-5; 7 bases are a match to TRBD1. The CDR3 length is 15 residues. Germline-derived CDR1 and CDR2 are MGHRA and YSYEKL. V was pared by 4 bases and J by 8 bases, with 11 bases of the junction left unmatched. The CDR3 nucleotides read TGCGCCAGCAGCCCCGGTGTAGGGGGCGCGGAGCCCCAGCATTTT. Protein sequence: CASSPGVGGAEPQHF.

The chain has TRBV28 and TRBJ1-5, with 7 nucleotides matching TRBD1. This CDR3 is built from 14 residues. Germline-derived CDR1 and CDR2 are MDHEN and SYDVKM. V was pared by 3 bases and J by 9 bases, with 8 bases of the junction left unmatched. For the CDR3, the DNA is TGTGCCAGCAGTTTCCCAGGGGGGTCATGGCCCCAGCATTTT. The encoded protein is CASSFPGGSWPQHF. Using reference TRBV28 and TRBJ1-5 for the parts outside the CDR3, the full variable domain is DVKVTQSSRYLVKRTGEKVFLECVQDMDHENMFWYRQDPGLGLRLIYFSYDVKMKEKGDIPEGYSVSREKKERFSLILESASTNQTSMYLCASSFPGGSWPQHFGDGTRLSIL.

The chain employs TRBV5-1 and TRBJ1-1, with D uncertain. Germline V gene lookup returns CDR1 SGHRS and CDR2 YFSETQ. The V and J ends lost 0 bases and 4 bases respectively, with 16 bases between them. The CDR3 is 16 amino acids. In DNA form, the CDR3 reads TGCGCCAGCAGCTTGGGTCTAGGTCAAGGGAGCACTGAAGCTTTCTTT. This codes for CASSLGLGQGSTEAFF.

The chain has TRBV27 and TRBJ2-5, with D uncertain. CDR1 and CDR2 (germline): MNHEY, SMNVEV (reference sequence). Deletions cut 3 bases from V and 1 base from J, with 6 bases between. This CDR3 contains 13 residues. CDR3 DNA: TGTGCCAGCAGTTTTAACACCCAAGAGACCCAGTACTTC. Translating it yields CASSFNTQETQYF.

The chain is built from TRBV7-9 and TRBJ1-2, with 7 positions matching TRBD1. V lost 5 bases, J lost 7 bases, and 10 bases stayed unmatched. This CDR3 has 14 residues. Germline V gene lookup returns CDR1 SEHNR and CDR2 FQNEAQ (reference sequence). DNA of the CDR3: TGTGCCAGCAGCACGACCGGGACAGTCGGTGGCTACACCTTC. Amino acid sequence: CASSTTGTVGGYTF.

The chain recombines TRBV5-1 with TRBJ2-1; TRBD1 might be the D (6 bases). The CDR3 is 16 residues long. Trimming pared 7 bases from V and 0 bases from J, leaving 17 bases between. Germline V gene sequence: CDR1 SGHRS, CDR2 YFSETQ. As DNA, the CDR3 is TGCGCCAGCGGGAATCGACAGGAGAGCTCCTACAATGAGCAGTTCTTC. This translates into CASGNRQESSYNEQFF. Full variable domain (outside the CDR3, taken from reference TRBV5-1 and TRBJ2-1): KAGVTQTPRYLIKTRGQQVTLSCSPISGHRSVSWYQQTPGQGLQFLFEYFSETQRNKGNFPGRFSGRQFSNSRSEMNVSTLELGDSALYLCASGNRQESSYNEQFFGPGTRLTVL.